Listed below are T cell receptor beta chains from one sample, sequenced in a study of regulatory T cells in long-lasting Graves disease. MiXCR was run by TCRdb on the multiplex PCR reads, yielding one entry per CDR3 protein. The sample records about 400,000 distinct CDR3 sequences, around a sixth being singletons. The sequencing here drew on peripheral blood mononuclear cells (PBMCs), taken at new diagnosis, from a patient treated with antithyroid drugs. These receptors originate from a female donor with Graves disease. CDR3s include the opening cysteine and the closing phenylalanine or tryptophan. D genes are given only for firm matches. Rows may omit the clone size; those that give it use once, few, many or a size class.

>NA|TRBV6-2/TRBV6-3|many|TRBJ1-2
TGTGCCAGCAGTTATTCCCTCTATGGCTACACCTTC
CASSYSLYGYTF
>TRBD1|TRBV7-3|many|TRBJ2-2
TGTGCCAGCAGTTCGGGGACAGCAAGATCGACCGGGGAGCTGTTTTTT
CASSSGTARSTGELFF
>NA|TRBV20-1|many|TRBJ2-3
TGCAGTGCTAGAGATGATCCGGTTAGCCGGGATACGCAGTATTTT
CSARDDPVSRDTQYF
>NA|TRBV5-1|NA|TRBJ2-5
TGCGCCAGCAACCCATCTCAGGGCCGGGGGGAGACCCAGTACTTC
CASNPSQGRGETQYF
>NA|TRBV18|many|TRBJ1-2
TGTGCCAGCTCACCCCCCGGTACCTATGGCTACACCTTC
CASSPPGTYGYTF
>TRBD2|TRBV20-1|many|TRBJ2-1
TGCAGTGCTACGACGACTAGCGGGAGCTACAATGAGCAGTTCTTC
CSATTTSGSYNEQFF
>NA|TRBV2|many|TRBJ2-3
TGTGCCAGCAGTGATAGGGGACATACGCAGTATTTT
CASSDRGHTQYF
>NA|TRBV6-5|few|TRBJ2-5
TGTGCCAGCAGTTACTTAACTAGCAAAGAGACCCAGTACTTC
CASSYLTSKETQYF
>NA|TRBV7-9|few|TRBJ1-2
TGTGCCAGCAGCCACGGCAGTTATAACTATGGCTACACCTTC
CASSHGSYNYGYTF
>NA|TRBV20-1|NA|TRBJ1-1
TGCAGTGCTAGGTACGGGCGACCGGCTTTCTTT
CSARYGRPAFF
>TRBD2|TRBV28|NA|TRBJ2-2
TGTGCCAGCATCGGGGACTATTTCCTTTGGGGGGAGCTGTTTTTT
CASIGDYFLWGELFF
>NA|TRBV27|many|TRBJ2-1
TGTGCCAGCAGTTTATTTGGCCCAAATGAGCAGTTCTTC
CASSLFGPNEQFF
>NA|TRBV6-2/TRBV6-3|NA|TRBJ2-1
TGTGCCACCCAGACTAACGATGAGCAGTTCTTC
CATQTNDEQFF
>TRBD2|TRBV6-2/TRBV6-3|many|TRBJ2-5
TGTGCCAGCAAGGGACTAGCGGGAGCGAGGGAGACCCAGTACTTC
CASKGLAGARETQYF
>NA|TRBV11-2|many|TRBJ1-1
TGTGCCAGCAGCTTAATGGGGCACCAAGCTTTCTTT
CASSLMGHQAFF
>NA|TRBV12-5|many|TRBJ1-5
TGTGCTAGTGGTAACGCCCCAGGTACGGGCAATCAGCCCCAGCATTTT
CASGNAPGTGNQPQHF